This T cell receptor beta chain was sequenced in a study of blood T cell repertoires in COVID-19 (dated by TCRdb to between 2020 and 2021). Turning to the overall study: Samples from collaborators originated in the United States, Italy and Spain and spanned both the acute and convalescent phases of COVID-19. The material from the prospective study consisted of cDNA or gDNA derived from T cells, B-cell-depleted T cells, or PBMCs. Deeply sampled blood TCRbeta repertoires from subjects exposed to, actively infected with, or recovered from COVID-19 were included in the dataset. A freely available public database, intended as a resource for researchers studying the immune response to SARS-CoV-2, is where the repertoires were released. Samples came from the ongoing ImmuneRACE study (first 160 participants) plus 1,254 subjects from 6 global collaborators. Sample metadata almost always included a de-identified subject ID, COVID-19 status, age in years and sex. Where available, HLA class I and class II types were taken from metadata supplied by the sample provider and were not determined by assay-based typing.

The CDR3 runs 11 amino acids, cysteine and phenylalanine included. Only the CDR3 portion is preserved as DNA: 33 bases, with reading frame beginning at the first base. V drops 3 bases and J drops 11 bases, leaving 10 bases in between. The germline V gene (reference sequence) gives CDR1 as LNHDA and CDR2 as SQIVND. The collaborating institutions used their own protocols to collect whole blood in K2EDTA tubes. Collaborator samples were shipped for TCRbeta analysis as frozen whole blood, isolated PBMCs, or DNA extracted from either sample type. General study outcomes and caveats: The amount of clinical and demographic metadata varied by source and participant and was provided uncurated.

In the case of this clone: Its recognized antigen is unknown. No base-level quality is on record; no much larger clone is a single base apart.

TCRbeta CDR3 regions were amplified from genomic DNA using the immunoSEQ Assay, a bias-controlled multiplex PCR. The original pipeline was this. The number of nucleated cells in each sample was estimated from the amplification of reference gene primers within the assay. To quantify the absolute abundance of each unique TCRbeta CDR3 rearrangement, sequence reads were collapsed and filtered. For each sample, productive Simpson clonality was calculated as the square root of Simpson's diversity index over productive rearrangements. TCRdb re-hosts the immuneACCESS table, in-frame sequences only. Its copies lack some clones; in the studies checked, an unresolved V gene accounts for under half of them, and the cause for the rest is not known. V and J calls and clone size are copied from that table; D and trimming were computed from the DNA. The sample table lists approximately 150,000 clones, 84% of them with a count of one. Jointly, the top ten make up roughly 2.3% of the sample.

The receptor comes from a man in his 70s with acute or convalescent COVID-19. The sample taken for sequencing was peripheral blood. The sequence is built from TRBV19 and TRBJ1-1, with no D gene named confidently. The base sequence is TGTGCCAGTAGTATTGCGGCGGGCGCTTTCTTT. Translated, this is CASSIAAGAFF. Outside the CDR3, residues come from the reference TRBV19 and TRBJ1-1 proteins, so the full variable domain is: DGGITQSPKYLFRKEGQNVTLSCEQNLNHDAMYWYRQDPGQGLRLIYYSQIVNDFQKGDIAEGYSVSREKKESFPLTVTSAQKNPTAFYLCASSIAAGAFFGQGTRLTVV.